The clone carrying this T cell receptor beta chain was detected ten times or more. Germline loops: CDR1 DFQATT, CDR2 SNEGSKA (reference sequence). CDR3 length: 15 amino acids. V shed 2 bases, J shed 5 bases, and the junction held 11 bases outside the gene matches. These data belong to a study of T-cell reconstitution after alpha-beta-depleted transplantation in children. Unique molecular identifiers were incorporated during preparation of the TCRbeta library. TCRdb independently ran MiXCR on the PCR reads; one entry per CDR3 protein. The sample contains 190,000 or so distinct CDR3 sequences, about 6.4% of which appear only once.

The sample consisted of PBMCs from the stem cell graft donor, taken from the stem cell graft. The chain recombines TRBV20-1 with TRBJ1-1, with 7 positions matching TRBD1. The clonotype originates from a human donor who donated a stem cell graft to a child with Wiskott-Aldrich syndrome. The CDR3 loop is CSARPLRQGGTEAFF. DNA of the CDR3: TGCAGTGCTAGACCACTCCGACAGGGAGGTACTGAAGCTTTCTTT.